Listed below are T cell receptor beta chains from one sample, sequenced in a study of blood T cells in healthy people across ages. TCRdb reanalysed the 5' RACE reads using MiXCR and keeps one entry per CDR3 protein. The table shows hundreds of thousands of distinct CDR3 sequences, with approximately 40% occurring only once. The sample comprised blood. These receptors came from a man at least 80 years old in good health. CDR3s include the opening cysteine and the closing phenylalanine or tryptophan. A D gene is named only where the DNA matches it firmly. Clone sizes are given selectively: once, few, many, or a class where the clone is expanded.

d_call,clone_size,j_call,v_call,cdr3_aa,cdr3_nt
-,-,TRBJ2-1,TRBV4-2,CASSQAGSSYNEQFF,TGTGCCAGCAGCCAAGCCGGAAGCTCCTACAATGAGCAGTTCTTC
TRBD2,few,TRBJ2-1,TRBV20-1,CSARDFASGRTQGAEQFF,TGCAGTGCTAGAGATTTCGCTAGCGGGAGAACCCAAGGTGCTGAGCAGTTCTTC
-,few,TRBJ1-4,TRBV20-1,CSGQSAGGLFF,TGCAGTGGACAGTCCGCTGGTGGACTGTTTTTT
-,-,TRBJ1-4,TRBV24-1,CATSDVKAGVEKLFF,TGTGCCACCAGTGATGTGAAGGCAGGGGTTGAAAAACTGTTTTTT
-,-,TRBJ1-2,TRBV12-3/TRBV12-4,CASSLGGADGYTF,TGTGCCAGCAGTTTAGGAGGGGCCGATGGCTACACCTTC
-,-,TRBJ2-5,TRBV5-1,CASTRDGNRETQYF,TGCGCCAGCACCCGGGACGGAAACCGGGAGACCCAGTACTTC
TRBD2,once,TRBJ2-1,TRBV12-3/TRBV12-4,CASRYSGRALNEQFF,TGTGCCAGCAGATATAGCGGGAGGGCCCTCAATGAGCAGTTCTTC
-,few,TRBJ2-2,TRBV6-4,CASSDSGFGELFF,TGTGCCAGCAGTGACTCTGGGTTCGGGGAGCTGTTTTTT
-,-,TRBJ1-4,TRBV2,CASSVPTGNEGEKLFF,TGTGCCAGCAGTGTTCCCACAGGGAATGAAGGTGAAAAACTGTTTTTT
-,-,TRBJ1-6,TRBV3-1,CASSPNNLGAANSPLHF,TGTGCCAGCAGCCCGAACAATCTGGGGGCTGCTAATTCACCCCTCCACTTT
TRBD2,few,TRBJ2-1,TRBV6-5,CASSPMGSGSYNEQFF,TGTGCCAGCAGTCCGATGGGTAGCGGGAGTTATAATGAGCAGTTCTTC
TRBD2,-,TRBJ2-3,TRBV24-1,CATSDGTSGGTDTQYF,TGTGCCACCAGTGACGGGACTAGCGGAGGCACAGATACGCAGTATTTT
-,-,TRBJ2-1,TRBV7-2,CASSLLGLASSYNEQFF,TGTGCCAGCAGCCTTCTGGGACTCGCCAGCTCCTACAATGAGCAGTTCTTC
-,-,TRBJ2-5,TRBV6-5,CASSYSWQGQETQYF,TGTGCCAGCAGTTACTCTTGGCAGGGGCAAGAGACCCAGTACTTC
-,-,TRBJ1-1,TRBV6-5,CASTYRGRQNTEAFF,TGTGCCAGTACTTACCGTGGCAGGCAAAACACTGAAGCTTTCTTT
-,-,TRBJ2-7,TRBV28,CASNPLLHYEQYF,TGTGCCAGCAATCCACTGCTTCACTACGAGCAGTACTTC
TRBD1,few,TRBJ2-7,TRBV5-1,CASRLETGRTYEQYF,TGCGCCAGCAGGCTTGAGACAGGGCGAACCTACGAGCAGTACTTC
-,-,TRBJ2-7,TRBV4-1,CASSQEGHNDPYEQYF,TGCGCCAGCAGCCAAGAGGGTCACAACGACCCCTACGAGCAGTACTTC
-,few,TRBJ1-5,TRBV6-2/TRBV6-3,CASRHGTRGNQPQHF,TGTGCCAGCAGGCACGGGACACGGGGCAATCAGCCCCAGCATTTT
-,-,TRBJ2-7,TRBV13,CASRLKGYEQYF,TGTGCCAGCCGCCTAAAGGGCTACGAGCAGTACTTC
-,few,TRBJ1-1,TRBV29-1,CSVEADPGTEAFF,TGCAGCGTTGAAGCCGATCCCGGCACTGAAGCTTTCTTT
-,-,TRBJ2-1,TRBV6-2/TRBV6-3,CVLGGKGSNEQFF,TGTGTCCTGGGGGGAAAAGGCAGTAATGAGCAGTTCTTC
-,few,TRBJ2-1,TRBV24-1,CATSELNNEQFF,TGTGCCACCAGTGAATTAAACAATGAGCAGTTCTTC
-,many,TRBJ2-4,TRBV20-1,CSATGPANIQYF,TGCAGTGCTACCGGGCCCGCGAACATTCAGTACTTC
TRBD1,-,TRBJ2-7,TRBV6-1,CASSEGDSSYEQYF,TGTGCCAGCAGTGAAGGGGACAGCTCCTACGAGCAGTACTTC
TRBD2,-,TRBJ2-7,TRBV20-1,CSALRGGGFYEQYF,TGCAGTGCCCTCCGCGGCGGGGGGTTTTACGAGCAGTACTTC